The TCR beta chain described here comes from a study of T cell changes during pregnancy in multiple sclerosis. CDR1 is MDHEN and CDR2 is SYDVKM in the germline V gene. The length of the CDR3 is 17 residues. The V gene end was trimmed by 5 bases and the J gene end by 9 bases; junction bases not matched to a gene: 13. Profiling relied on immunoSEQ multiplex PCR, and the TCRdb table lists in-frame clones only, not all of them. The table records over 85,000 clones, more than 85% of them present only once. This specimen consisted of peripheral blood, obtained in the first trimester of pregnancy. This chain connects TRBV28 to TRBJ1-6; 10 nucleotides match TRBD1. The sequence was obtained from a female donor in good health, enrolled as a control in a pregnancy study. For the CDR3, the DNA is TGTGCCAGCAGTGACCCCATGGAGACAGGGGGCTTTTCACCCCTCCACTTT. Translated: CASSDPMETGGFSPLHF.